What follows are 26 T cell receptor beta chains derived from one specimen sequenced in a study of blood T cell repertoires in COVID-19. The protocol was immunoSEQ multiplex PCR, while the TCRdb copy is restricted to in-frame clones and leaves out a portion. The sample contains fewer than 250,000 clones, around 83% of which appear only once. The sample comprised peripheral blood. Source of these receptors: a woman in her 50s with acute or convalescent COVID-19.

The chain carries TRBV7-9 and TRBJ2-7; D is possibly TRBD1 (6 bases). V gave up 5 bases and J gave up 7 bases, with 15 bases separating them. The CDR3 extends over 13 amino acids. Looked up from germline, CDR1 is SEHNR and CDR2 is FQNEAQ (reference sequence). The CDR3 is CASSLNTGWEQYF. For the CDR3, the DNA is TGTGCCAGCAGCCTTAACACAGGGTGGGAGCAGTACTTC.

V usage is TRBV7-2 and J usage is TRBJ1-2; TRBD1 agrees at 10 bases. The CDR3 consists of 14 residues. V shed 5 bases, J shed 2 bases, and the junction held 2 bases outside the gene matches. Germline-derived CDR1 and CDR2 are SGHTA and FQGNSA. The CDR3 reads CASSPGQGNYGYTF. CDR3 DNA: TGTGCCAGCAGCCCGGGACAGGGGAACTATGGCTACACCTTC.

The chain recombines TRBV4-2 with TRBJ2-1, with no clear D. Germline lookup yields CDR1 LGHNA and CDR2 YNFKEQ. V lost 3 bases and J 6 bases, leaving 3 bases between the germline ends. CDR3 length: 11 residues. The CDR3 DNA follows: TGTGCCAGCAGCCACCTCAATGAGCAGTTCTTC. Protein: CASSHLNEQFF.

In its sample, this clone was seen a few times. The rearrangement uses TRBV28 and TRBJ1-5; TRBD1 agrees at 8 bases. CDR1 MDHEN and CDR2 SYDVKM come from the germline V gene. V was pared by 2 bases and J by 5 bases, with 5 bases of the junction left unmatched. The CDR3 extends over 15 amino acids. This CDR3 reads CASSLEAGGYQPQHF. As DNA, the CDR3 is TGTGCCAGCAGTTTAGAGGCAGGGGGCTATCAGCCCCAGCATTTT.

This chain uses TRBV15 with TRBJ1-5; 7 nucleotides agree with TRBD1. Germline loops: CDR1 LNHNV, CDR2 YYDKDF (reference sequence). The CDR3 extends over 15 amino acids. V shed 0 bases, J shed 4 bases, and the junction held 3 bases outside the gene matches. The CDR3 DNA follows: TGTGCCACCAGCAGAGATGGACAGGAGAATCAGCCCCAGCATTTT. Translated, it gives CATSRDGQENQPQHF.

The chain is built from TRBV5-1 and TRBJ2-1; D is undetermined. CDR1 is SGHRS, CDR2 YFSETQ, per germline. The V end was cut by 1 base, the J end by 0 bases, with 14 bases between. The length of the CDR3 is 17 residues. The CDR3 loop is CASSLTSATSSYNEQFF. The CDR3 DNA follows: TGCGCCAGCAGCTTGACATCAGCGACGAGCTCCTACAATGAGCAGTTCTTC.

CDR3 bases: TGTGCCAGCAGCCCGGGACAGGGGGGGAGGTACGAGCAGTACTTC. It codes for CASSPGQGGRYEQYF. The chain employs TRBV6-6 and TRBJ2-7, with 11 positions matching TRBD1. Germline loops: CDR1 MNHNY, CDR2 SVGAGI (reference sequence). Trimming cost V 6 bases and J 4 bases; bases outside gene matches: 8. The CDR3 sequence is 15 residues long.

J is TRBJ2-7 and V is TRBV4-1; D gene unclear. In germline, CDR1 is MGHRA, CDR2 YSYEKL. V lost 3 bases and J lost 0, with 15 bases in between. CDR3 length: 16 residues. CDR3 coding DNA: TGCGCCAGCAGCCAGGGTGAGGCTAGTAGCTCCTACGAGCAGTACTTC. It yields the protein CASSQGEASSSYEQYF.

The gene calls are TRBV3-1 (or the pseudogene TRBV3-2) and TRBJ2-5; D may be TRBD2 (6 bases). V lost 4 bases and J lost 3, with 9 bases in between. Germline-derived CDR1 and CDR2 are LGHDT and YNNKEL (reference sequence). The CDR3 is made up of 13 amino acids. CDR3 DNA: TGTGCCAGCAGCCGCTGGGGGGAAGAGACCCAGTACTTC. This encodes CASSRWGEETQYF.

The chain recombines TRBV7-2 with TRBJ2-1, with a weak D call TRBD2 (7 bases). V lost 4 bases and J 5 bases, leaving 21 bases between the germline ends. The CDR3 is made up of 17 amino acids. The germline gives CDR1 SGHTA, CDR2 FQGNSA. CDR3 amino acids: CASSSNWGGQRNNEQFF. CDR3 DNA: TGTGCCAGCAGCTCAAACTGGGGGGGACAAAGGAACAATGAGCAGTTCTTC.

This clone was seen more than once but under ten times. This chain links TRBV13 with TRBJ2-3; D ambiguous. V shed 5 bases and J shed 1 base, with 7 bases lying between them. CDR3 size: 13 residues. From germline, CDR1 is PRHDT and CDR2 FYEKMQ (reference sequence). The CDR3 here is CASSQQGTDTQYF. The CDR3 DNA reads TGTGCCAGCAGCCAGCAGGGCACAGATACGCAGTATTTT.

The chain's CDR3 is CASKRDRGPTNEKLFF. As DNA, the CDR3 is TGTGCCAGTAAGCGGGACAGGGGTCCAACTAATGAAAAACTGTTTTTT. This chain joins TRBV19 and TRBJ1-4, with 10 nucleotides matching TRBD1. The V segment lost 7 bases and the J segment 0 bases; nucleotides outside the gene matches: 5. The length of the CDR3 is 16 residues. CDR1 is LNHDA, CDR2 SQIVND, per germline (reference sequence).

The chain combines TRBV19 with TRBJ2-2, with D possibly matching TRBD2 (7 bases). CDR3 size: 13 residues. Germline loops: CDR1 LNHDA, CDR2 SQIVND (reference sequence). V lost 9 bases, J lost 8 bases, and 16 bases lay in between. This CDR3 reads CASTLGGRGELFF. In DNA form, the CDR3 reads TGTGCCAGCACCCTGGGGGGGCGAGGGGAGCTGTTTTTT.

The chain couples TRBV18 to TRBJ2-5, with a weak D call TRBD2 (6 bases). CDR1 is KGHSH, CDR2 LQKENI, per germline. The length of the CDR3 is 14 residues. Trimming shortened V by 1 base and J by 4 bases, and 10 bases separated the two germline ends. CDR3 bases: TGTGCCAGCTCACCACGGGAGGTTGGAGAGACCCAGTACTTC. Residues: CASSPREVGETQYF.

The table lists this clone with a count of one. This chain connects TRBV19 to TRBJ1-2, with D maybe TRBD1 (5 bases). V shed 5 bases and J shed 0 bases, with 7 bases lying between them. The CDR3 consists of 13 residues. From germline, CDR1 is LNHDA and CDR2 SQIVND (reference sequence). CDR3 bases: TGTGCCAGTAGTTCAGGGTCTAACTATGGCTACACCTTC. It specifies CASSSGSNYGYTF.

The chain is built from TRBV27 and TRBJ2-7; TRBD2 matches 10 bases. V shed 5 bases, J shed 3 bases, and the junction held 4 bases outside the gene matches. This CDR3 has 14 amino acids. Germline V gene data show CDR1 as MNHEY and CDR2 as SMNVEV (reference sequence). The DNA for the CDR3 is TGTGCCAGCAGTCACCGGACTAGCGGCTACGAGCAGTACTTC. Its translation: CASSHRTSGYEQYF.

This sequence joins TRBV14 and TRBJ2-7; 9 nucleotides agree with TRBD1. Germline assignment: CDR1 SGHDN and CDR2 FVKESK. This CDR3 has 16 residues. Trimming at V came to 4 bases and at J to 5 bases, leaving 12 bases not matched to a gene. This CDR3 is CASSPWFGTGFNEQYF. CDR3 sequence (DNA): TGTGCCAGCAGCCCTTGGTTTGGGACAGGGTTTAACGAGCAGTACTTC.

The rearrangement links TRBV6-5 to TRBJ1-1; D possibly corresponds to TRBD1 (6 bases). V was trimmed by 2 bases and J by 9 bases, leaving 16 bases between them. Germline CDR1 MNHEY, CDR2 SVGAGI. There are 14 residues in the CDR3. CDR3 nucleotides: TGTGCCAGCAGTTACGACCAGGGGTCTGGGAAAGCTTTCTTT. Translation: CASSYDQGSGKAFF.

The chain carries TRBV3-1 (or the pseudogene TRBV3-2) and TRBJ2-7, with unresolved D. Germline V lookup: CDR1 LGHDT, CDR2 YNNKEL (reference sequence). V gave up 1 base and J gave up 0 bases, with 7 bases separating them. The CDR3 is made up of 14 amino acids. CDR3 DNA: TGTGCCAGCAGCCAAGTACTCACCTCCTACGAGCAGTACTTC. Amino acid sequence: CASSQVLTSYEQYF.

J is TRBJ1-6 and V is TRBV28; weak D call: TRBD1 (6 bases). The length of the CDR3 is 16 residues. Trimming shortened V by 4 bases and J by 2 bases, and 12 bases separated the two germline ends. Germline V gene sequence: CDR1 MDHEN, CDR2 SYDVKM. CDR3 sequence: CASSSQGHTYNSPLHF. The CDR3 DNA follows: TGTGCCAGCAGTTCTCAGGGACATACCTATAATTCACCCCTCCACTTT.

The chain couples TRBV3-1 (or the pseudogene TRBV3-2) to TRBJ2-7; 8 bases align to TRBD1. Trimming took 5 bases from V and 0 from J; bases not matched to a gene: 6. This CDR3 has 15 residues. The V gene's germline CDR1 is LGHDT and CDR2 YNNKEL (reference sequence). CDR3 in amino acids: CASSLGQAISYEQYF. The CDR3 DNA sequence: TGTGCCAGCAGCTTGGGACAGGCGATCTCCTACGAGCAGTACTTC.

This clone has just one count. The V and J genes are TRBV7-9 and TRBJ2-5; D is unclear. CDR3 size: 12 residues. Germline values: CDR1 SEHNR, CDR2 FQNEAQ (reference sequence). Trimming took 0 bases from V and 5 from J, leaving 4 bases between them. Here the CDR3 reads CASSLARETQYF. CDR3 nucleotides: TGTGCCAGCAGCTTAGCGCGGGAGACCCAGTACTTC.

V is TRBV7-8 and J is TRBJ2-1, with TRBD1 matching over 9 bases. Losses at the gene ends were 5 bases for V and 7 bases for J; bases not matched to a gene: 9. CDR1 SGHVS and CDR2 FQNEAQ come from the germline V gene. This CDR3 is built from 15 residues. CDR3 sequence reads: CASSTGTGYGNEQFF. In nucleotides, the CDR3 is TGTGCCAGCAGCACCGGGACAGGGTATGGGAATGAGCAGTTCTTC.

This clone has only one observation. This chain connects TRBV28 to TRBJ2-6; tentatively, D is TRBD1 (6 bases). V was pared by 4 bases and J by 1 base, with 11 bases between. This CDR3 is built from 16 residues. CDR1 is MDHEN, CDR2 SYDVKM, per germline. In nucleotides, the CDR3 is TGTGCCAGCAGTTCCCGAGGGGGTTCTGGGGCCAACGTCCTGACTTTC. Translated, it gives CASSSRGGSGANVLTF.

J is TRBJ1-5 and V is TRBV6-5; maybe TRBD1 (6 bases). This CDR3 spans 14 amino acids. V lost 11 bases and J 2 bases, leaving 16 bases between the germline ends. Germline V gene sequence: CDR1 MNHEY, CDR2 SVGAGI. This chain's CDR3 is CAGGLEQGNQPQHF. The CDR3 nucleotides read TGTGCCGGGGGCCTGGAGCAGGGCAATCAGCCCCAGCATTTT.

This chain joins TRBV6-6 and TRBJ2-7; the match to TRBD2 covers 9 bases. V gave up 2 bases and J gave up 6 bases; unmatched junction bases: 11. The CDR3 consists of 16 residues. The V gene's germline CDR1 is MNHNY and CDR2 SVGAGI (reference sequence). The CDR3 nucleotides read TGTGCCAGCAGTTACCATCCCGGGACTAGCTCATTCGAGCAGTACTTC. It specifies CASSYHPGTSSFEQYF.